The source of this T cell receptor beta chain is a study of B cell selection in AIRE deficiency. Sorted regulatory T cells were CD4-positive, CD25-high and CD127-low or negative. About this clone: The antigen remains unidentified.

Germline CDR1 SGHVS, CDR2 FNYEAQ. This CDR3 is built from 17 residues. J gave up 4 bases and V 5 bases, and 9 bases lay outside the gene matches. Profiling relied on immunoSEQ multiplex PCR, and the TCRdb table lists in-frame clones only, not all of them. In the table there are around 5,300 clones, around 87% of which are singletons. Study conclusions and caveats: Patient Tconv and Treg cells showed healthy-like TCRBV usage, CDR3 length, diversity.

The J gene is TRBJ2-3, the V gene TRBV7-6, with TRBD2 identical over 13 bases. The specimen was Tregs sorted from PBMCs. This TCR came from a human donor with AIRE deficiency. The CDR3 sequence: CASSLKLAGGPPDTQYF. DNA of the CDR3: TGTGCCAGCAGCCTAAAACTAGCGGGAGGGCCACCAGATACGCAGTATTTT.